Each of the 22 T cell receptor beta chains below was sequenced from the same sample in a study of blood T cell repertoires in COVID-19. The method was immunoSEQ multiplex PCR; TCRdb's version includes in-frame clones alone and lacks a portion of them. The profile covers nearly 250,000 clones, with more than 75% appearing a single time and about 1.7% taken by the ten largest. The material sequenced was peripheral blood. These receptors originate from a woman aged 55-70 years who had recovered from COVID-19.

This clone has a single count. J is TRBJ1-1 and V is TRBV6-6; tentatively, D is TRBD1 (6 bases). The CDR3 is 16 residues long. V was cut by 6 bases and J by 4 bases, with 21 bases left in between. The germline V gene encodes CDR1 MNHNY and CDR2 SVGAGI (reference sequence). The CDR3 DNA sequence: TGTGCCAGCAGAACAGGGAGAGGGGGTCTGGGCACTGAAGCTTTCTTT. It specifies CASRTGRGGLGTEAFF.

This clone was observed a handful of times. CDR3 residues: CASSARDPAYEQYF. Written as DNA, the CDR3 is TGTGCCAGCAGCGCGCGGGACCCAGCCTACGAGCAGTACTTC. This rearrangement joins TRBV9 to TRBJ2-7; D possibly corresponds to TRBD2 (6 bases). Trimming took 3 bases from V and 2 from J, leaving 12 bases between them. CDR3 length: 14 residues. Germline CDR1 SGDLS, CDR2 YYNGEE.

The V and J genes are TRBV5-6 and TRBJ2-1; perhaps TRBD1 as D (7 bases). Germline CDR1 is SGHDT and CDR2 is YYEEEE. V was trimmed by 2 bases and J by 6 bases, leaving 18 bases between them. CDR3 length: 16 residues. CDR3: CASSFAGQQKINEQFF. CDR3 nucleotides: TGTGCCAGCAGCTTTGCGGGACAGCAGAAGATCAATGAGCAGTTCTTC.

CDR3 in DNA: TGTGCCAGCAGTTTAGGACAGGGTCTGTTTTTT. It yields the protein CASSLGQGLFF. The chain has TRBV12-3 or TRBV12-4 and TRBJ1-4; 7 bases fit TRBD1. This CDR3 spans 11 amino acids. V was pared by 1 base and J by 14 bases, with 1 base of the junction left unmatched.

The CDR3 DNA sequence: TGTGCCAGCAGTTTAGTGTCTTACGAGCAGTACTTC. This sequence encodes CASSLVSYEQYF. The V call is TRBV12-3 or TRBV12-4, the J call TRBJ2-7; D is ambiguous. Trimming took 1 base from V and 4 from J, leaving 5 bases between them. CDR3 length: 12 residues.

The CDR3, as DNA: TGTGCCAGCAGCTCAAAGGGGACAGGGGCCCGGTTGAGGAATCAGCCCCAGCATTTT. The encoded protein is CASSSKGTGARLRNQPQHF. The chain uses TRBV6-6 and TRBJ1-5, with 10 bases aligning to TRBD1. The CDR3 runs 19 residues. V lost 6 bases to trimming and J lost 4 bases; unmatched junction nucleotides: 18. Germline V gene lookup returns CDR1 MNHNY and CDR2 SVGAGI (reference sequence).

This clone was seen a handful of times. The rearrangement links TRBV19 to TRBJ2-7; a weak D match, TRBD2 (6 bases). Germline V CDR1 and CDR2: LNHDA, SQIVND (reference sequence). This CDR3 region has 15 residues. V was trimmed by 4 bases and J by 2 bases, leaving 15 bases between them. In nucleotides, the CDR3 is TGTGCCAGTAGTACCCGGGAGAGAAGTACCTACGAGCAGTACTTC. It encodes CASSTRERSTYEQYF. The variable domain in full, completed from reference TRBV19 and TRBJ2-7, reads DGGITQSPKYLFRKEGQNVTLSCEQNLNHDAMYWYRQDPGQGLRLIYYSQIVNDFQKGDIAEGYSVSREKKESFPLTVTSAQKNPTAFYLCASSTRERSTYEQYFGPGTRLTVT.

J is TRBJ2-2 and V is TRBV4-3; TRBD1 matches 7 bases. Germline CDR1 and CDR2: LGHNA and YSLEER. The CDR3 extends over 17 amino acids. The J segment lost 1 base and the V segment lost 2 bases, leaving 7 bases of the junction unmatched. The CDR3 DNA reads as TGCGCCAGCAGCCAATTTAGGGGGCCAGAGAACACCGGGGAGCTGTTTTTT. It codes for CASSQFRGPENTGELFF.

A single count supports this clone. The chain couples TRBV27 to TRBJ2-3; tentatively, D is TRBD1 (6 bases). The CDR3 extends over 12 amino acids. Between the trimmed V and J ends, which lost 2 bases and 9 bases, there was a span of 9 bases. Germline assignment: CDR1 MNHEY and CDR2 SMNVEV (reference sequence). The CDR3, as DNA: TGTGCCAGCAGTTTACCCAGGGGCACGCAGTATTTT. This encodes CASSLPRGTQYF.

V usage is TRBV19 and J usage is TRBJ2-5; TRBD1 matches 8 bases. The CDR3 is 18 residues long. V was clipped by 8 bases and J by 2 bases; unmatched bases: 19. From germline, CDR1 is LNHDA and CDR2 SQIVND (reference sequence). The CDR3, as DNA: TGTGCCAGTCTTGGGCGCGCACAGGGACAGGCACAACAAGAGACCCAGTACTTC. Residues: CASLGRAQGQAQQETQYF.

The chain has TRBV11-3 and TRBJ2-5, with 9 bases aligning to TRBD2. CDR3 length: 14 residues. Per the germline V gene, CDR1 is SGHNT and CDR2 is YENEEA. Trimming cost V 6 bases and J 4 bases; bases outside gene matches: 6. DNA for the CDR3: TGTGCCAGCAGTTTGACTAGCGGTACAGAGACCCAGTACTTC. Protein sequence: CASSLTSGTETQYF.

The rearrangement joins TRBV7-6 to TRBJ2-5, with D tentatively TRBD2 (5 bases). Between the trimmed V and J ends, which lost 5 bases and 7 bases, there was a span of 14 bases. Germline V lookup: CDR1 SGHVS, CDR2 FNYEAQ. This CDR3 contains 13 residues. This chain's CDR3 is CASSEGRGGTQYF. The CDR3 nucleotides read TGTGCCAGCAGCGAGGGCAGAGGAGGGACCCAGTACTTC.

The chain couples TRBV5-4 to TRBJ1-2; D ambiguous. Between the trimmed V and J ends, which lost 6 bases and 1 base, there was a span of 16 bases. CDR3 size: 15 residues. The germline V gene has CDR1 SGHNT and CDR2 YYREEE (reference sequence). The CDR3 is CASNQVGRDNYGYTF. The CDR3, as DNA: TGTGCCAGCAATCAAGTTGGGCGGGATAACTATGGCTACACCTTC.

This sequence joins TRBV7-9 and TRBJ1-4; 9 nucleotides agree with TRBD1. The CDR3 is 15 amino acids. The J segment lost 3 bases and the V segment lost 5 bases, leaving 4 bases of the junction unmatched. The germline CDR1 and CDR2 sequences are SEHNR and FQNEAQ (reference sequence). CDR3 region: CASSRDRVANEKLFF. The CDR3 DNA reads TGTGCCAGCAGCCGGGACAGGGTGGCTAATGAAAAACTGTTTTTT.

The chain joins TRBV5-1 to TRBJ1-6; TRBD1 agrees at 8 bases. Looked up from germline, CDR1 is SGHRS and CDR2 is YFSETQ. V shed 0 bases, J shed 8 bases, and the junction held 7 bases outside the gene matches. The CDR3 extends over 16 amino acids. The CDR3 loop reads CASSLVRQGIYSPLHF. In nucleotides, the CDR3 is TGCGCCAGCAGCTTGGTTAGACAGGGGATCTATTCACCCCTCCACTTT.

This clone turned up a few times. This sequence joins TRBV9 and TRBJ2-2; D not certain. Per the germline V gene, CDR1 is SGDLS and CDR2 is YYNGEE. Between the trimmed V and J ends, which lost 4 bases and 4 bases, there was a span of 17 bases. The CDR3 is made up of 16 amino acids. In DNA form, the CDR3 reads TGTGCCAGCAGCCCAGACTGGAACGAAGGCACCGGGGAGCTGTTTTTT. Translated: CASSPDWNEGTGELFF.

This clone was observed a few times. V usage is TRBV6-5 and J usage is TRBJ1-3; tentative D call: TRBD1 (6 bases). Trimming shortened V by 6 bases and J by 0 bases, and 12 bases separated the two germline ends. Germline V gene data show CDR1 as MNHEY and CDR2 as SVGAGI. The CDR3 contains 15 residues. The CDR3 DNA reads TGTGCCAGCAGCAGGGGTCGGTTCTCTGGAAACACCATATATTTT. Translated: CASSRGRFSGNTIYF.

This chain joins TRBV6-2 or TRBV6-3 and TRBJ2-5; TRBD2 matches at 9 bases. V gave up 5 bases and J gave up 4 bases; unmatched junction bases: 11. CDR1 and CDR2 (germline): MNHEY, SVGEGT. The CDR3 has 16 amino acids. The CDR3 DNA reads as TGTGCCAGCAGTCCCCCATCCGGGACTAGCAGAGAGACCCAGTACTTC. It yields the protein CASSPPSGTSRETQYF.

For the CDR3, the DNA is TGTGCCAGCCACCCCTCCGCAGGGGGCTTGGCTGAAGCTTTCTTT. Translated: CASHPSAGGLAEAFF. This chain uses TRBV6-6 with TRBJ1-1; 8 nucleotides match TRBD1. Germline V CDR1 and CDR2: MNHNY, SVGAGI (reference sequence). The CDR3 is 15 residues long. V dropped 8 bases and J dropped 6; count of bases not matched to a gene: 14.

The chain has TRBV5-4 and TRBJ2-5; 7 nucleotides align to TRBD1. This CDR3 is built from 13 residues. The V segment lost 8 bases and the J segment 5 bases; nucleotides outside the gene matches: 9. Germline assignment: CDR1 SGHNT and CDR2 YYREEE (reference sequence). CDR3 amino acids: CASGKGAVETQYF. The CDR3 region has the DNA TGTGCCAGTGGGAAGGGGGCGGTGGAGACCCAGTACTTC.

This clone was seen once. The V call is TRBV19, the J call TRBJ1-2, with D perhaps TRBD1 (6 bases). CDR3 size: 13 residues. Trimming pared 6 bases from V and 6 bases from J, leaving 14 bases between. Germline V gene lookup returns CDR1 LNHDA and CDR2 SQIVND (reference sequence). The CDR3 spells CASRSRQADGYTF. The CDR3 DNA sequence: TGTGCCAGTAGGTCCCGACAGGCGGATGGCTACACCTTC. The whole variable domain, filled in from reference TRBV19 and TRBJ1-2, reads DGGITQSPKYLFRKEGQNVTLSCEQNLNHDAMYWYRQDPGQGLRLIYYSQIVNDFQKGDIAEGYSVSREKKESFPLTVTSAQKNPTAFYLCASRSRQADGYTFGSGTRLTVV.

The rearrangement links TRBV27 to TRBJ2-1; D might be TRBD2 (5 bases). The germline V gene has CDR1 MNHEY and CDR2 SMNVEV (reference sequence). The CDR3 loop spans 14 amino acids. The V and J ends lost 7 bases and 4 bases respectively, with 14 bases between them. The chain's CDR3 is CASTAGLAYNEQFF. CDR3 coding DNA: TGTGCCAGCACCGCCGGACTCGCTTACAATGAGCAGTTCTTC.